Reported below is one T cell receptor beta chain. This sample is part of a study of blood T cell repertoires in COVID-19. This table comes from immunoSEQ multiplex PCR, and its TCRdb copy is limited to in-frame clones, with some not included. The table shows some 390,000 clones, with 70% to 90% occurring only once. Material for sequencing was peripheral blood. This receptor was identified in an older woman with COVID-19, enrolled during active disease.

CDR3: CASRRILAGGVNEQFF. DNA for the CDR3: TGTGCCAGCCGACGGATACTAGCGGGGGGGGTTAATGAGCAGTTCTTC. The chain uses TRBV2 and TRBJ2-1; TRBD2 aligns across 13 bases. From germline, CDR1 is SNHLY and CDR2 FYNNEI. Trimming at V came to 8 bases and at J to 7 bases, leaving 11 bases not matched to a gene. The CDR3 consists of 16 residues.